This T cell receptor beta chain was recorded in a study of response to subunit inactivated influenza vaccine. This clonotype was counted only a few times. CDR3 length: 13 residues. Germline V gives CDR1 LGHNT, CDR2 FRNRAP. V lost 7 bases and J 0 bases, leaving 10 bases between the germline ends. TCRdb used MiXCR to reprocess the RT-PCR reads, holding one entry per CDR3 protein. The sample records 590,000 or so distinct CDR3 sequences, about 14% being singletons. The chain carries TRBV12-5 and TRBJ2-7; D not resolved. The sequence was obtained from a man aged 50-59 years who received an inactivated influenza vaccine. The source was PBMCs from blood, collected 14 to 15 days before vaccination. CDR3 DNA: TGTGCTAGTGCAGACGGTACCTCCTACGAGCAGTACTTC. Translating gives CASADGTSYEQYF.